This T cell receptor (beta chain) was recovered during a study of identical twins. The V end was cut by 9 bases, the J end by 2 bases, with 11 bases between. The CDR3 runs to 14 residues. TCRdb re-called the 5' RACE reads with MiXCR, one entry per CDR3 protein. This table has a few hundred thousand distinct CDR3 sequences, 20% to 30% appearing once. The same sample was also studied in work on T cells expressing NK-cell markers.

V gene TRBV12-3 or TRBV12-4 combines with J gene TRBJ2-6, with D possibly matching TRBD1 (6 bases). Sequencing was performed on CD4+ T cells sorted from blood. The receptor's source is a young woman in good health. The chain's CDR3 is CASKQGAGANVLTF. CDR3 sequence (DNA): TGTGCCAGTAAACAGGGAGCTGGGGCCAACGTCCTGACTTTC.